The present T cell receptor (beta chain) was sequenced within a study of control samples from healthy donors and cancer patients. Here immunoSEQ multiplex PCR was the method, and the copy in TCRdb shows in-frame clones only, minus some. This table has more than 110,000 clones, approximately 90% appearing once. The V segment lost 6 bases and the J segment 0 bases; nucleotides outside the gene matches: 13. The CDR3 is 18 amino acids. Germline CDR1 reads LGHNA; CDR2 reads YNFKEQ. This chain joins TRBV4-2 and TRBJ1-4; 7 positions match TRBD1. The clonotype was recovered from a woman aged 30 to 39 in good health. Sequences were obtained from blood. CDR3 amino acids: CASRSFTGVLATNEKLFF. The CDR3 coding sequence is TGTGCCAGCAGATCATTCACAGGGGTCCTTGCAACTAATGAAAAACTGTTTTTT.